The TCR beta chain described here comes from a study of patients and donors after allogeneic stem cell transplantation. There are 15 residues in the CDR3. V was cut by 4 bases and J by 5 bases, with 14 bases left in between. The germline V gene encodes CDR1 SGHDN and CDR2 FVKESK. MiXCR, run by TCRdb on the RT-PCR reads, gives a single entry per CDR3 protein. The sample has 150,000 to 200,000 distinct CDR3 sequences; roughly 31% are singletons. This clonotype was seen only a few times. This receptor was identified in a human donor who was either an allogeneic HSCT recipient or a stem cell or donor lymphocyte infusion donor (not recorded which). It is not recorded whose cells these are; they may come from a transplant donor. This chain connects TRBV14 to TRBJ1-4; D is unclear. The sequenced sample consisted of blood, either unsorted or a sorted T cell fraction (not recorded which). CDR3 DNA sequence: TGTGCCAGCAGCCGGGAGGACCAGCCAAATGAAAAACTGTTTTTT. Translating gives CASSREDQPNEKLFF.